This TCR beta chain was captured by sequencing in a study of cytomegalovirus exposure and HLA in healthy donors. This clone was picked up a small number of times. Its cognate antigen is unknown. Study results and limitations: For most TCR sequences rarity was the rule, although some public TCRs occurred in many donors.

PCR amplification relied on 60 Vbeta primers (plus 13 Jbeta primers). Sequenced by immunoSEQ multiplex PCR; TCRdb stores in-frame clones only, minus some. The table has approximately 110,000 clones, just over 15% seen once. The receptor's source is a woman between 18 and 30 years old in good health and CMV-seronegative. Material: PBMCs.

CDR3 region: CASSFSTGRSGNTIYF. The CDR3 DNA reads as TGTGCCAGCAGTTTCTCAACAGGGCGGTCTGGAAACACCATATATTTT. The chain combines TRBV28 with TRBJ1-3, with a possible D match to TRBD1 (6 bases). CDR1 and CDR2 (germline): MDHEN, SYDVKM. Trimming shortened V by 3 bases and J by 1 base, and 13 bases separated the two germline ends. This CDR3 comprises 16 residues.